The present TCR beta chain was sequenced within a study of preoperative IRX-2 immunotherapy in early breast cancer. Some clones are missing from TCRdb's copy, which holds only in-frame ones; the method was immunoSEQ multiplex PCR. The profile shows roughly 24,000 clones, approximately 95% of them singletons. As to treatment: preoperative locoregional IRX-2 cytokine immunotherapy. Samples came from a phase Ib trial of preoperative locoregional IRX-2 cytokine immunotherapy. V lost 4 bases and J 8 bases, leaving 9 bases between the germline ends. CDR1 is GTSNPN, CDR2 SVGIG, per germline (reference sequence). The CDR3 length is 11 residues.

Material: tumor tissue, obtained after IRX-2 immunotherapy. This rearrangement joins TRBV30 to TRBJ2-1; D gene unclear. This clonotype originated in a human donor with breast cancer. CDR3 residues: CAWMFYDEQFF. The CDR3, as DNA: TGTGCCTGGATGTTTTACGATGAGCAGTTCTTC.